The 24 T cell receptor beta chains presented below share a single source sample, sequenced in a study of blood T cell repertoires in COVID-19. Generated by immunoSEQ multiplex PCR, the TCRdb table keeps only in-frame clones and is missing some. The sample consists of about 150,000 clones, around four fifths of them appearing once. Sequenced input: PBMCs or T cells enriched from blood (not recorded which). These TCRs come from a woman aged 45-65 years who had recovered from COVID-19.

The rearrangement uses TRBV3-1 (or the pseudogene TRBV3-2) and TRBJ1-1; 8 nucleotides line up with TRBD1. V trimming: 2 bases; J trimming: 6 bases; junction bases outside the gene matches: 5. The CDR3 contains 14 residues. Looked up from germline, CDR1 is LGHDT and CDR2 is YNNKEL (reference sequence). CDR3 amino acids: CASSQWDRWAEAFF. DNA of the CDR3: TGTGCCAGCAGCCAATGGGACAGGTGGGCTGAAGCTTTCTTT.

The J gene is TRBJ1-2, the V gene TRBV10-1; maybe TRBD1 (6 bases). The length of the CDR3 is 14 residues. The V gene lost 6 bases and the J gene lost 8 bases, with 19 bases spanning the gap. Germline assignment: CDR1 WNHNN and CDR2 SYGVQD (reference sequence). CDR3: CASSQTGLSGGYTF. CDR3 bases: TGCGCCAGCAGCCAAACAGGGCTTTCTGGGGGCTACACCTTC.

This clone was counted only a few times. The J gene is TRBJ1-3, the V gene TRBV3-1 (or the pseudogene TRBV3-2); a possible D gene is TRBD1 (6 bases). V lost 3 bases, J lost 6 bases, and 9 bases lay in between. This CDR3 has 13 residues. CDR1 and CDR2 from the germline V gene are LGHDT and YNNKEL (reference sequence). The chain's CDR3 is CASSQNRANTIYF. CDR3 DNA sequence: TGTGCCAGCAGCCAGAACAGGGCAAACACCATATATTTT.

The chain uses TRBV3-1 (or the pseudogene TRBV3-2) and TRBJ1-5, with a possible D match to TRBD1 (5 bases). The ends were cut back, 2 bases at V and 0 bases at J, with 11 bases in the middle. The CDR3 spans 16 residues. The germline CDR1 and CDR2 sequences are LGHDT and YNNKEL (reference sequence). The CDR3 region is CASSQSRGISNQPQHF. DNA of the CDR3: TGTGCCAGCAGCCAAAGTCGGGGGATTAGCAATCAGCCCCAGCATTTT.

V usage is TRBV5-8 and J usage is TRBJ2-1; TRBD1 aligns across 10 bases. Losses at the gene ends were 0 bases for V and 7 bases for J; bases not matched to a gene: 7. The CDR3 contains 16 residues. The germline V gene has CDR1 SGHTS and CDR2 YDEGEE. The DNA of the CDR3 is TGTGCCAGCAGCTTGGCCTGGACAGGGGGGATGAATGAGCAGTTCTTC. Protein product: CASSLAWTGGMNEQFF.

V gene TRBV12-3 or TRBV12-4 combines with J gene TRBJ1-2; D ambiguous. The CDR3 contains 13 residues. The V gene lost 6 bases and the J gene lost 7 bases, with 15 bases spanning the gap. The CDR3 here is CASSPGRLSGYTF. The DNA for the CDR3 is TGTGCCAGCAGCCCAGGAAGGTTGAGTGGCTACACCTTC.

The chain is built from TRBV6-1 and TRBJ1-2, with TRBD1 identical over 11 bases. With V trimmed by 0 bases and J by 10 bases, 4 bases remained unmatched. Germline V gene lookup returns CDR1 MNHNS and CDR2 SASEGT. The CDR3 loop spans 14 amino acids. DNA for the CDR3: TGTGCCAGCAGTGAAGCCCGGGACAGGGGGGTCTACACCTTC. Residues: CASSEARDRGVYTF.

The rearrangement links TRBV6-6 to TRBJ1-5, with D hard to call. Looked up from germline, CDR1 is MNHNY and CDR2 is SVGAGI (reference sequence). The V gene lost 2 bases and the J gene lost 0 bases, with 8 bases spanning the gap. The CDR3 loop spans 15 amino acids. CDR3 in amino acids: CASSYAGNSNQPQHF. The CDR3 DNA sequence: TGTGCCAGCAGTTACGCCGGGAATAGCAATCAGCCCCAGCATTTT.

This sequence joins TRBV3-1 (or the pseudogene TRBV3-2) and TRBJ2-6; TRBD1 matches at 8 bases. The CDR3 is 18 amino acids. The germline gives CDR1 LGHDT, CDR2 YNNKEL (reference sequence). The V segment lost 4 bases and the J segment 0 bases; nucleotides outside the gene matches: 8. Here the CDR3 reads CASSLIGQGSSGANVLTF. The CDR3 coding sequence is TGTGCCAGCAGCCTGATCGGACAGGGAAGCTCTGGGGCCAACGTCCTGACTTTC.

This chain links TRBV5-1 with TRBJ2-5, with D maybe TRBD2 (6 bases). Germline lookup yields CDR1 SGHRS and CDR2 YFSETQ. The CDR3 runs 16 residues. Trimming removed 6 bases at V and 2 bases at J, with 20 bases between. The CDR3 here is CASTYLGGGHQETQYF. For the CDR3, the DNA is TGCGCCAGCACCTACTTGGGGGGAGGCCATCAAGAGACCCAGTACTTC.

Note on this clone: The junction shows a germline mismatch at one end, possibly a read error. V and J are TRBV5-1 and TRBJ2-5; 9 nucleotides align to TRBD2. In germline, CDR1 is SGHRS, CDR2 YFSETQ. The CDR3 is 15 residues long. The DNA for the CDR3 is TGCGCCAGCAGTTTGGGCGGGGGGGATCAAGAGACCCAGTACTTC. Translation: CASSLGGGDQETQYF.

The J gene is TRBJ1-2, the V gene TRBV7-8; D is uncertain. V was cut by 0 bases and J by 1 base, with 15 bases left in between. Germline CDR1 reads SGHVS; CDR2 reads FQNEAQ. The CDR3 extends over 17 amino acids. CDR3 coding DNA: TGTGCCAGCAGCTTAGCGGGGAGGGTGGGGAGTAACTATGGCTACACCTTC. Protein product: CASSLAGRVGSNYGYTF.

This clone has a handful of counts. The genes are TRBV6-1 and TRBJ1-6; D gene ambiguous. Deletions cut 3 bases from V and 9 bases from J, with 6 bases between. CDR3 length: 12 residues. The germline V gene encodes CDR1 MNHNS and CDR2 SASEGT. The CDR3 nucleotides read TGTGCCAGCAGTGATGCCGGTTCACCCCTCCACTTT. Translated, it gives CASSDAGSPLHF.

The chain couples TRBV28 to TRBJ1-5; tentative D call: TRBD1 (6 bases). The CDR3 is 17 residues long. The V gene lost 3 bases and the J gene lost 0 bases, with 15 bases spanning the gap. Germline V gene data show CDR1 as MDHEN and CDR2 as SYDVKM. CDR3 nucleotides: TGTGCCAGCAGTTTTCTCACAGGGAGATATAGCAATCAGCCCCAGCATTTT. Translated: CASSFLTGRYSNQPQHF.

The chain employs TRBV10-3 and TRBJ1-2; TRBD1 matches 12 bases. The CDR3 loop spans 15 amino acids. Trimming took 6 bases from V and 7 from J; bases not matched to a gene: 9. In germline, CDR1 is ENHRY, CDR2 SYGVKD. This chain's CDR3 is CAIRAPGQGAGGYTF. CDR3 nucleotides: TGTGCCATCAGAGCCCCGGGACAGGGGGCAGGTGGCTACACCTTC.

The chain has TRBV7-2 and TRBJ2-1; 10 nucleotides match TRBD1. CDR1 and CDR2 from the germline V gene are SGHTA and FQGNSA. The V segment lost 7 bases and the J segment 8 bases; nucleotides outside the gene matches: 8. The CDR3 is 14 residues long. CDR3: CASIPDRGADEQFF. CDR3 in DNA: TGTGCCAGCATCCCGGACAGGGGGGCCGATGAGCAGTTCTTC.

This clone turned up a few times. This rearrangement joins TRBV5-5 to TRBJ2-7; 13 bases fit TRBD2. The CDR3 extends over 17 amino acids. The germline gives CDR1 SGHKS, CDR2 YYEKEE (reference sequence). With 4 bases clipped from V and 1 base from J, the junction kept 8 bases outside the gene matches. This CDR3 is CASSPRLAGGKSYEQYF. DNA for the CDR3: TGTGCCAGCAGCCCGCGACTAGCGGGGGGAAAGTCCTACGAGCAGTACTTC.

The chain recombines TRBV7-7 with TRBJ2-1; the match to TRBD1 covers 7 bases. V gave up 4 bases and J gave up 9 bases; unmatched junction bases: 6. CDR1 SSHAT and CDR2 FNYEAQ come from the germline V gene (reference sequence). This CDR3 spans 13 amino acids. Here the CDR3 DNA reads TGTGCCAGCAGCTCAATACAGGGGTCTGAGCAGTTCTTC. This translates into CASSSIQGSEQFF.

V gene TRBV6-1 combines with J gene TRBJ1-2, with a possible D match to TRBD1 (6 bases). Germline assignment: CDR1 MNHNS and CDR2 SASEGT. Between the trimmed V and J ends, which lost 2 bases and 8 bases, there was a span of 15 bases. There are 14 residues in the CDR3. In DNA, the CDR3 is TGTGCCAGCAGTGAATCTGGCAGGGGTACGGGCTACACCTTC. This encodes CASSESGRGTGYTF.

This chain joins TRBV18 and TRBJ1-1, with a weak D call TRBD1 (6 bases). The ends were cut back, 3 bases at V and 7 bases at J, with 12 bases in the middle. CDR3 length equals 13 residues. Germline-derived CDR1 and CDR2 are KGHSH and LQKENI. DNA of the CDR3: TGTGCCAGCTCACCGTTTAGGACAGATGAAGCTTTCTTT. As protein: CASSPFRTDEAFF.

In this sample, this clone turned up once. V gene TRBV6-2 or TRBV6-3 combines with J gene TRBJ1-2; tentative D call: TRBD1 (6 bases). The CDR3 loop spans 19 amino acids. Germline values: CDR1 MNHEY, CDR2 SVGEGT. V was pared by 6 bases and J by 5 bases, with 31 bases between. The CDR3 DNA reads as TGTGCCAGCAGCCTGGACCAGGGGATCGGGACGGCCGAAGGATATGGCTACACCTTC. The encoded protein is CASSLDQGIGTAEGYGYTF.

V is TRBV18 and J is TRBJ1-1; 8 bases agree with TRBD1. Germline CDR1 reads KGHSH; CDR2 reads LQKENI. CDR3 length equals 15 residues. The J segment lost 6 bases and the V segment lost 0 bases, leaving 6 bases of the junction unmatched. CDR3 protein: CASSPPQGDRAEAFF. The CDR3 bases are TGTGCCAGCTCACCACCACAGGGGGATAGGGCTGAAGCTTTCTTT.

The chain recombines TRBV4-1 with TRBJ2-3; 10 nucleotides align to TRBD2. Germline lookup yields CDR1 MGHRA and CDR2 YSYEKL. CDR3 length: 16 amino acids. V was clipped by 1 base and J by 6 bases; unmatched bases: 7. The CDR3 coding sequence is TGCGCCAGCAGCCAAGTGCTAGCGGGGGCTGGGGATACGCAGTATTTT. The encoded protein is CASSQVLAGAGDTQYF.

The V call is TRBV10-3, the J call TRBJ2-7; D possibly corresponds to TRBD1 (6 bases). The V gene's germline CDR1 is ENHRY and CDR2 SYGVKD. V lost 0 bases, J lost 3 bases, and 9 bases lay in between. The CDR3 covers 14 residues. The CDR3 bases are TGTGCCATCAGTGAGTCGAAGGGGGTCTACGAGCAGTACTTC. Translated, it gives CAISESKGVYEQYF.